This note documents a single T cell receptor (beta chain) sequence. Its antigen is unknown. Germline-derived CDR1 and CDR2 are LNHDA and SQIVND (reference sequence). Trimming removed 5 bases at V and 1 base at J, with 14 bases between. The CDR3 extends over 15 amino acids. Using immunoSEQ multiplex PCR, the repertoire was profiled, and TCRdb retains in-frame clones only, with some absent. The top ten hold around 12% of the sample, which has approximately 13,000 clones, around 74% seen once. The data were taken from a study of tumor-infiltrating lymphocytes in localized non-small cell lung cancer. Study results and limitations: T-cell fraction did not differ between immunotypes IM1 and IM2. TCR sequencing covered a subset of patients with enough tissue. Tumor T-cell fraction from TCR sequencing was not associated with recurrence-free survival (p = 0.61).

Sample: lung tumor tissue. The chain recombines TRBV19 with TRBJ1-1, with D perhaps TRBD1 (6 bases). The TCR originated in a human donor with non-small cell lung cancer. This CDR3 is CASSAPGQRNTEAFF. As DNA, the CDR3 is TGTGCCAGTAGTGCACCGGGACAACGGAACACTGAAGCTTTCTTT. Full variable domain (remainder filled in from reference TRBV19 and TRBJ1-1): DGGITQSPKYLFRKEGQNVTLSCEQNLNHDAMYWYRQDPGQGLRLIYYSQIVNDFQKGDIAEGYSVSREKKESFPLTVTSAQKNPTAFYLCASSAPGQRNTEAFFGQGTRLTVV.